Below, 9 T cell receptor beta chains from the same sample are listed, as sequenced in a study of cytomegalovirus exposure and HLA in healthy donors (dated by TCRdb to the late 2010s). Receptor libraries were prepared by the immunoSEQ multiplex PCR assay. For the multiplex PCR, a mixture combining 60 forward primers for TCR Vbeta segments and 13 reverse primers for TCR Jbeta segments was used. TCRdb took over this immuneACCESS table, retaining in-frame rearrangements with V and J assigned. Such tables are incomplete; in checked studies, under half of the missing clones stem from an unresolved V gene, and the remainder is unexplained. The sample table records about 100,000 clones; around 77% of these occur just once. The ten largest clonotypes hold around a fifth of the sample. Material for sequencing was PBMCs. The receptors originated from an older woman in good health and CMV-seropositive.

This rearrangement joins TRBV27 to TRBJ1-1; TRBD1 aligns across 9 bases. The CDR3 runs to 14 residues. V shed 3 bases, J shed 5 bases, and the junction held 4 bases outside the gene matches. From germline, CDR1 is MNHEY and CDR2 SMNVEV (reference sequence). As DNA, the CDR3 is TGTGCCAGCAGTTTGGGACAGGGTAGTACTGAAGCTTTCTTT. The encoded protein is CASSLGQGSTEAFF.

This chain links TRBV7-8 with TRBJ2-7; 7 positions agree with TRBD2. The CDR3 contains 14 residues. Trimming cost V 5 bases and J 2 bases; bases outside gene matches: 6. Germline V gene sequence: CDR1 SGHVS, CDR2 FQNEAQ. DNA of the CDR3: TGTGCCAGCAGCCCCGCTGCGGGAGCCTACGAGCAGTACTTC. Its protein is CASSPAAGAYEQYF. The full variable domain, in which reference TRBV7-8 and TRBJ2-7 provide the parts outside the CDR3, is GAGVSQSPRYKVAKRGQDVALRCDPISGHVSLFWYQQALGQGPEFLTYFQNEAQLDKSGLPSDRFFAERPEGSVSTLKIQRTQQEDSAVYLCASSPAAGAYEQYFGPGTRLTVT.

The CDR3 DNA is TGTGCCAGCTCACCGGACAGATGGAACAGGGGGCTTGGGGAAAAACTGTTTTTT. It is translated as CASSPDRWNRGLGEKLFF. This chain uses TRBV18 with TRBJ1-4; 9 positions match TRBD1. This CDR3 is 18 amino acids long. Losses at the gene ends were 3 bases for V and 8 bases for J; bases not matched to a gene: 16. The germline gives CDR1 KGHSH, CDR2 LQKENI.

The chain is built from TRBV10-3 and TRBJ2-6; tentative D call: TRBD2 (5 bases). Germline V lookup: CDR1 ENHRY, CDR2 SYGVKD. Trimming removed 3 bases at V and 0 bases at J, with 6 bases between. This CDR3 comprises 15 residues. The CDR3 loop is CAISDGGSGANVLTF. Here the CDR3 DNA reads TGTGCCATCAGTGATGGAGGCTCTGGGGCCAACGTCCTGACTTTC.

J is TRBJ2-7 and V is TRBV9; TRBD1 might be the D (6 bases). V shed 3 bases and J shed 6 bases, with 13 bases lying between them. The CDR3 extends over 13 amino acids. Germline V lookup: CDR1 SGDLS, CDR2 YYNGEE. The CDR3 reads CASSEDRKGEQYF. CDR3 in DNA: TGTGCCAGCAGCGAGGACAGAAAGGGCGAGCAGTACTTC.

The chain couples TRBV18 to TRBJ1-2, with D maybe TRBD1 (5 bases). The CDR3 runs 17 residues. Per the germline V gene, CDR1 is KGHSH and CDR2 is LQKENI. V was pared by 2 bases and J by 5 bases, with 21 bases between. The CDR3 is CASSPTPHSGASYGYTF. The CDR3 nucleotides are TGTGCCAGCTCACCAACCCCTCACAGCGGGGCCTCTTATGGCTACACCTTC.

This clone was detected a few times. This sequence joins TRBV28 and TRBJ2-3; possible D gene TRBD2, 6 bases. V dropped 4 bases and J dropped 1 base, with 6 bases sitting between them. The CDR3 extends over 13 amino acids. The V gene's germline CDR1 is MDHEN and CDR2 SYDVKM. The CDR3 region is CASSSGGTDTQYF. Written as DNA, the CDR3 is TGTGCCAGCAGTTCGGGGGGCACAGATACGCAGTATTTT.

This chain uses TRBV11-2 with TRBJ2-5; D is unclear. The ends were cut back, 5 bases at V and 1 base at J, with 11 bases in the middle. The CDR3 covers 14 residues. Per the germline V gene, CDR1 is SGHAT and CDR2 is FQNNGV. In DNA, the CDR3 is TGTGCCAGCAGCCCCATGATGGCCCAAGAGACCCAGTACTTC. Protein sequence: CASSPMMAQETQYF. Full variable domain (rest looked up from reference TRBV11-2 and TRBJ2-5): EAGVAQSPRYKIIEKRQSVAFWCNPISGHATLYWYQQILGQGPKLLIQFQNNGVVDDSQLPKDRFSAERLKGVDSTLKIQPAKLEDSAVYLCASSPMMAQETQYFGPGTRLLVL.

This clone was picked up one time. The CDR3 spells CASSTSSRQGENTIYF. The CDR3 nucleotides are TGTGCCAGTAGTACCTCTAGCCGACAGGGCGAAAACACCATATATTTT. This chain links TRBV19 with TRBJ1-3; 7 bases fit TRBD1. Germline trimming cut 4 bases from V and 6 bases from J; bases unmatched to any gene: 12. Germline V lookup: CDR1 LNHDA, CDR2 SQIVND (reference sequence). The CDR3 is made up of 16 amino acids.